This T cell receptor beta chain was sequenced in a study of T cell repertoires in cytomegalovirus infection. Study at large: Indications came from public TCR beta signatures; they pointed to CMV infection and to a matching HLA type.

Findings and caveats of the study: HLA-C-restricted CMV clonotypes gave the most frequent clonotype in two of eight donors.

Each CDR3 protein gets one entry after TCRdb re-called the reads with MiXCR. The data contain 450,000 to 600,000 distinct CDR3 sequences, roughly 42% of them seen just once; the ten biggest clones take up approximately 40%. For this clonotype: Its cognate antigen is unknown.

Trimming pared 2 bases from V and 0 bases from J, leaving 8 bases between. The CDR3 runs to 15 residues. Looked up from germline, CDR1 is LNHDA and CDR2 is SQIVND (reference sequence). Material: cultured PBMCs, obtained from culture after CMV antigen stimulation. The chain carries TRBV19 and TRBJ2-1; tentative D call: TRBD2 (6 bases). The sequence came from a human donor in good health (CMV status not recorded). Some clones in this sample may be carry-over from other donors' samples. For the CDR3, the DNA is TGTGCCAGTAGTATAAGCGGGCTCTCCTACAATGAGCAGTTCTTC. It is translated as CASSISGLSYNEQFF.